This TCR beta chain was retrieved from a study of CD8 T cells in Susac syndrome. Roughly 0.45 to 1 ug RNA was reverse transcribed with random hexamers. In TCRdb, the immunoSEQ multiplex PCR reads were re-called with MiXCR into one record per CDR3 protein. The sample has tens of thousands of distinct CDR3 sequences; about 96% are singletons. The specimen sequenced was CD8+ T cells from PBMCs. The clonotype originates from a human donor with Susac syndrome.

The CDR3 DNA reads as TGTGCCAGCCAGCCGGGACAGAGCACAGATACGCAGTATTTT. This sequence encodes CASQPGQSTDTQYF. The chain couples TRBV6-2 or TRBV6-3 to TRBJ2-3, with 7 bases matching TRBD1. Germline assignment: CDR1 MNHEY and CDR2 SVGEGT. Trimming took 8 bases from V and 0 from J; bases not matched to a gene: 5. The CDR3 has 14 residues.